The 2 T cell receptor beta chains presented below share a single source sample, sequenced in a study of read filtering for tumor transcriptome and immune sequencing. This library used about 360 ng RNA and molecular barcoded adaptors spanning alpha/delta and beta/gamma chains. From the reads, TCRdb called clonotypes with MiXCR, one entry per CDR3 protein. The sample contains some 43,000 distinct CDR3 sequences, roughly 13% of which appear only once. The sample was a population of CD138-negative cells sorted from bone marrow. The receptors originated from a donor at least 40 years old with multiple myeloma.

This clonotype was seen ten or more times. The chain recombines TRBV29-1 with TRBJ2-3; 7 bases are a match to TRBD2. Unmatched junction bases numbered 10, after V lost 4 bases and J lost 0 bases. The CDR3 has 16 amino acids. Looked up from germline, CDR1 is SQVTM and CDR2 is ANQGSEA. The CDR3 region has the DNA TGCAGCGTTGGCGGCCTAGCGGAAACTAGCACAGATACGCAGTATTTT. This translates into CSVGGLAETSTDTQYF.

This chain uses TRBV20-1 with TRBJ2-7; perhaps D is TRBD1 or TRBD2 (5 bases each). CDR3 length equals 14 residues. Germline V gives CDR1 DFQATT, CDR2 SNEGSKA (reference sequence). The germline V and J ends were trimmed by 5 bases and 5 bases, with 19 bases remaining between them. The CDR3 loop reads CSAVGPLQTDEQYF. In DNA form, the CDR3 reads TGCAGTGCTGTGGGACCGCTACAGACGGACGAGCAGTACTTC.